This is a list of T cell receptor beta chains from one sample in a study of somatic mutations in cytotoxic T cells in rheumatoid arthritis. TCRdb's table, derived via immunoSEQ multiplex PCR, lists solely in-frame clones and lacks some. The data contain about 10,000 clones, approximately 91% of them singletons. The sample comprised CD4+ T cells sorted from blood. Source of these receptors: a woman aged 18 to 35 with rheumatoid arthritis. Both conserved end residues are part of each CDR3. The D gene is left open where the match is weak. Clone size is not always given. Where it is, it says once, few, many or a class for expanded clones.

v_gene	j_gene	d_gene	abundance	CDR3nt	CDR3aa
TRBV7-9	TRBJ1-2	TRBD1	.	TGTGCCAGCAGCTTAAGGGGGCCATATGGCTACACCTTC	CASSLRGPYGYTF
TRBV14	TRBJ2-1	TRBD1	.	TGTGCCAGCAGCCCCCGGGACAGGGGTCCCAACAATGAGCAGTTCTTC	CASSPRDRGPNNEQFF
TRBV6-1	TRBJ2-1	TRBD1	.	TGTGCCAGCAGTGAAGCTCAGGGGGCGCGAAATGAGCAGTTCTTC	CASSEAQGARNEQFF
TRBV19	TRBJ1-2	TRBD1	.	TGTGCCAGTACAGGGACAGCCAACTATGGCTACACCTTC	CASTGTANYGYTF
TRBV28	TRBJ1-2	.	.	TGTGCCAGCAGCGATGACAGGACTAACTATGGCTACACCTTC	CASSDDRTNYGYTF
TRBV2	TRBJ2-7	TRBD1	.	TGTGCCAGTCGGACAGGGGGGAAAGGGCAGTACTTC	CASRTGGKGQYF
TRBV7-2	TRBJ2-3	.	once	TGTGCCAGCAGCTTTACTAGCAAGCATGCAGATACGCAGTATTTT	CASSFTSKHADTQYF
TRBV5-6	TRBJ1-2	TRBD1	.	TGTGCCAGCAGCTTGGCCGATACGGGACAGGGGGAGAGCTACACCTTC	CASSLADTGQGESYTF
TRBV11-3	TRBJ1-2	TRBD1	.	TGTGCCAGCAGCTTAGACTTAGGTGTGATTGGGACAGCGGGTGGCTACACCTTC	CASSLDLGVIGTAGGYTF
TRBV10-3	TRBJ2-1	TRBD2	.	TGTGCCTCCTTAGCGGGGGGTGCCTACAATGAGCAGTTCTTC	CASLAGGAYNEQFF